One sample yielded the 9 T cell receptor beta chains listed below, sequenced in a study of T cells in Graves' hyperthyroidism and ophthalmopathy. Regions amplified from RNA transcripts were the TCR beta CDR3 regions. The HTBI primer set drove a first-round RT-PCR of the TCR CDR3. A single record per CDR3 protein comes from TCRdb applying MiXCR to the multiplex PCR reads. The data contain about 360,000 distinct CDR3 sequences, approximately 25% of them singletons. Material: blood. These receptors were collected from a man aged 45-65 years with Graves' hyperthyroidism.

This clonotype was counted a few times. The CDR3 DNA reads as TGTGCCAGCTCACGCGACAGAACCTATAATTCACCCCTCCACTTT. It encodes CASSRDRTYNSPLHF. The chain combines TRBV18 with TRBJ1-6; D perhaps matches TRBD1 (5 bases). The CDR3 has 15 residues. Trimming cost V 4 bases and J 2 bases, with 9 bases left between them. Looked up from germline, CDR1 is KGHSH and CDR2 is LQKENI.

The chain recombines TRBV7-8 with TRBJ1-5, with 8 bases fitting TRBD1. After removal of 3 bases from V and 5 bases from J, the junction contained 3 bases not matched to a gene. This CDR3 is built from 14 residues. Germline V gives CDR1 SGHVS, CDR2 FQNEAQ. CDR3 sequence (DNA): TGTGCCAGCAGCTTGCAGACAGGGGATCAGCCCCAGCATTTT. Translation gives CASSLQTGDQPQHF.

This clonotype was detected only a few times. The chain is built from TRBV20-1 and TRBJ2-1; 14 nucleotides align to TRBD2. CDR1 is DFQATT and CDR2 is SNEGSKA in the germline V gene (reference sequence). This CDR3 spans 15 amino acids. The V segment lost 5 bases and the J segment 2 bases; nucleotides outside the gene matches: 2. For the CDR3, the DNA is TGCAGTGCTTCGACTAGCGGGAGGGCCTACAATGAGCAGTTCTTC. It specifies CSASTSGRAYNEQFF.

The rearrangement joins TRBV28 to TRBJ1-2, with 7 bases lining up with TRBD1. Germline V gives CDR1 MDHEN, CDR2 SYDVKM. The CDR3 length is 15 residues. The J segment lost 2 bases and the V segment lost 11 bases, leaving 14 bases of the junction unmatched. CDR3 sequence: CAAEGSGGKNYGYTF. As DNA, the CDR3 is TGTGCCGCCGAAGGGTCAGGGGGGAAAAACTATGGCTACACCTTC.

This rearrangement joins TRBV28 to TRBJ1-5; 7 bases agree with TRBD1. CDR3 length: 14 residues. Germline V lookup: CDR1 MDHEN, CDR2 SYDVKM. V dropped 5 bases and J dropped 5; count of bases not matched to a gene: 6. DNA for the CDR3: TGTGCCAGCAGTCAACAGGGGAGGCATCAGCCCCAGCATTTT. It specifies CASSQQGRHQPQHF.

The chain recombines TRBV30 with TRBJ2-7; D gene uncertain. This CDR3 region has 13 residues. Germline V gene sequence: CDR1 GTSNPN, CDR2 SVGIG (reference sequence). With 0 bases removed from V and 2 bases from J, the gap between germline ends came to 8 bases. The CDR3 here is CAWSVGNAYEQYF. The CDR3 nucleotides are TGTGCCTGGAGTGTCGGAAATGCCTACGAGCAGTACTTC.

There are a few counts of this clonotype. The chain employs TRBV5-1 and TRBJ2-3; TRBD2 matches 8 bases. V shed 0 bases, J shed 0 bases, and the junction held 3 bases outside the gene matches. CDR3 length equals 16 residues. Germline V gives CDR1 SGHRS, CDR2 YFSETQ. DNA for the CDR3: TGCGCCAGCAGCTTGGATCCTAGCGGGAGCACAGATACGCAGTATTTT. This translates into CASSLDPSGSTDTQYF.

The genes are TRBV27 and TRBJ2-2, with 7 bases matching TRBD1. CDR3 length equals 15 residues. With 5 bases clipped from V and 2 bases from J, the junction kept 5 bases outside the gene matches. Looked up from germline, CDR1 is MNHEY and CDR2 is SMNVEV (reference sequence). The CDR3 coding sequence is TGTGCCAGCAGTCCGACAGGGCCCAACACCGGGGAGCTGTTTTTT. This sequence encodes CASSPTGPNTGELFF.

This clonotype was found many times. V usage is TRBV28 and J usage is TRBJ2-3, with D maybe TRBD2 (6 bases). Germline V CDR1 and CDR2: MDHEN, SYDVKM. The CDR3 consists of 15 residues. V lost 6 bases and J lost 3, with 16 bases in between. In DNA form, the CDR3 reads TGTGCCAGCAGCGAGTACGGGAGTCGTACAGATACGCAGTATTTT. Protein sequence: CASSEYGSRTDTQYF.